The rows below give T cell receptor beta chains drawn from one sample of a study of blood T cell repertoires in COVID-19. Repertoires were generated with immunoSEQ multiplex PCR, while TCRdb's copy carries only in-frame clones and drops some. This sample has about 180,000 clones; 83% occur once, and the top ten carry 1.5%. The specimen was peripheral blood. Receptors were obtained from a human donor in a cohort sampled during active COVID-19. The CDR3 runs from the conserved cysteine through the conserved F or W. A D gene is named only where the DNA matches it firmly. Clone size is stated in some rows and not others, as once, few, many or a class when expanded.

>NA|TRBV18|NA|TRBJ2-5
TGTGCCAGCTCACCATCAGGTAGCGGCCAAGAGACCCAGTACTTC
CASSPSGSGQETQYF
>NA|TRBV11-2|NA|TRBJ2-7
TGTGCCAGCAGCTTATTCGCGGGGGCATCCTACGAGCAGTACTTC
CASSLFAGASYEQYF
>NA|TRBV27|TRBD1|TRBJ2-7
TGTGCCAGCAGCCGGGACAGGGGTTACGAGCAGTACTTC
CASSRDRGYEQYF
>NA|TRBV2|NA|TRBJ1-2
TGTGCCAGCAGCCTGAACTGGGCAAATGGCTACACCTTC
CASSLNWANGYTF
>NA|TRBV19|TRBD1|TRBJ1-2
TGTGCCAGTAGTATAGACCGGACAGGCGACGGGCCTAACTATGGCTACACCTTC
CASSIDRTGDGPNYGYTF
>NA|TRBV6-5|NA|TRBJ1-2
TGTGCCAGCAGTTACTCAACAGGGCCCTATGGCTACACCTTC
CASSYSTGPYGYTF
>NA|TRBV10-1|NA|TRBJ1-1
TGCGCCAGCAGTGTCCAGGGTGGGATAGGGATCACTGAAGCTTTCTTT
CASSVQGGIGITEAFF
>NA|TRBV7-3|NA|TRBJ2-1
TGTGCCAGCAGCAAGACAGTCCCCTACAATGAGCAGTTCTTC
CASSKTVPYNEQFF
>NA|TRBV2|NA|TRBJ1-1
TGTGCCAGCACCGAACAGGGTTTGATGAACACTGAAGCTTTCTTT
CASTEQGLMNTEAFF
>few|TRBV5-8|NA|TRBJ2-7
TGTGCCAGCAGCTTGGCTCGACACTACGAGCAGTACTTC
CASSLARHYEQYF
>NA|TRBV5-1|NA|TRBJ2-5
TGCGCCAGCAGAGAGAGGGAGACCCAGTACTTC
CASRERETQYF
>NA|TRBV3-1/TRBV3-2|NA|TRBJ1-5
TGTGCCAGCAGCCGGGGGAGGGAGAATCAGCCCCAGCATTTT
CASSRGRENQPQHF
>NA|TRBV7-6|TRBD1|TRBJ1-1
TGTGCCAGCAGCCCGGGACAGCTAAACACTGAAGCTTTCTTT
CASSPGQLNTEAFF
>NA|TRBV6-5|NA|TRBJ1-4
TGTGCCAGCAGACCAGGGTGGGCTAATGAAAAACTGTTTTTT
CASRPGWANEKLFF
>NA|TRBV6-2/TRBV6-3|NA|TRBJ2-6
TGTGCCAGCAGTTACTCGAGAGGGTCTGGGGCCAACGTCCTGACTTTC
CASSYSRGSGANVLTF
>NA|TRBV6-4|TRBD1|TRBJ2-5
TGTGCCAGCAGCCCGGGACAGGGTGCGACCCAGTACTTC
CASSPGQGATQYF
>NA|TRBV3-1/TRBV3-2|NA|TRBJ2-1
TGTGCCAGCAGCCAAGAAAGGCAGGGTAGTCACAATGAGCAGTTCTTC
CASSQERQGSHNEQFF
>NA|TRBV12-5|NA|TRBJ2-1
TGTGCTAGTGGTTTGGTAGATGGGGGAGGCGAGCAGTTCTTC
CASGLVDGGGEQFF
>once|TRBV7-9|TRBD2|TRBJ2-7
TGTGCCAGCAGCGCGGGGGATTACTCTTACGAGCAGTACTTC
CASSAGDYSYEQYF
>NA|TRBV6-1|TRBD2|TRBJ2-7
TGTGCCAGCAGTGAAGGCTCGCTAGCGGGGGGTGGGGAGCAGTACTTC
CASSEGSLAGGGEQYF
>NA|TRBV10-3|TRBD1|TRBJ2-6
TGTGCCACCGGACAGGAACTATATCGGGGGGCCAACGTCCTGACTTTC
CATGQELYRGANVLTF
>NA|TRBV5-1|NA|TRBJ1-5
TGCGCCAGCAGCCGTGGAACGGGGCAGCCCCAGCATTTT
CASSRGTGQPQHF
>NA|TRBV15|NA|TRBJ2-7
TGTGCCACCAGCCCCCGGGGAGACGAGCAGTACTTC
CATSPRGDEQYF
>NA|TRBV18|TRBD1|TRBJ2-7
TGTGCCAGCTCGCCCCGGGACAGTTACTACGAGCAGTACTTC
CASSPRDSYYEQYF
>NA|TRBV14|TRBD1|TRBJ1-2
TGTGCCAGCAGCCGAACCGCCACAGGGGGGTATGGCTACACCTTC
CASSRTATGGYGYTF
>NA|TRBV4-1|NA|TRBJ1-2
TGCGCCAGCAGCCAAGAAGGCAGGGCGACTAACTATGGCTACACCTTC
CASSQEGRATNYGYTF
>NA|TRBV11-2|TRBD1|TRBJ2-3
TGTGCCAGCAGCGCCGGGACAGGCCGGACCACAGATACGCAGTATTTT
CASSAGTGRTTDTQYF
>few|TRBV28|TRBD1|TRBJ1-3
TGTGCCAGCAGTACCCCGGGACAGGGCGGGGACACCATATATTTT
CASSTPGQGGDTIYF
>NA|TRBV6-2/TRBV6-3|TRBD1|TRBJ1-1
TGTGCCAGCAGTTACCGACAGGGGGCTTGGACTGAAGCTTTCTTT
CASSYRQGAWTEAFF
>few|TRBV3-1/TRBV3-2|NA|TRBJ2-7
TGTGCCAGCAGCCGGTTGACTAGTAGCTCCTACGAGCAGTACTTC
CASSRLTSSSYEQYF
>NA|TRBV6-6|TRBD1|TRBJ2-7
TGTGCCAGCAGTTACTCGGGACAGGGAGACCACGAGCAGTACTTC
CASSYSGQGDHEQYF
>NA|TRBV19|NA|TRBJ1-5
TGTGCCAGTAGACGATCCGGTGGAGGCAATCAGCCCCAGCATTTT
CASRRSGGGNQPQHF
>NA|TRBV7-3|TRBD1|TRBJ2-7
TGTGCCAGCAGCTTACGGATGGGACAGTTCAACGAGCAGTACTTC
CASSLRMGQFNEQYF
>NA|TRBV4-3|NA|TRBJ2-2
TGCGCCAGCAGCCAAGGTGCAAGCGGGAACACCGGGGAGCTGTTTTTT
CASSQGASGNTGELFF
>NA|TRBV6-4|NA|TRBJ2-7
TGTGCCAGCAGTGACCTGAGTTACGAGCAGTACTTC
CASSDLSYEQYF
>once|TRBV12-3/TRBV12-4|NA|TRBJ2-7
TGTGCCAGCAGTGGGGGGGGCCCCTACGAGCAGTACTTC
CASSGGGPYEQYF
>NA|TRBV29-1|TRBD1|TRBJ2-7
TGCAGCGTTGAAGCACCGGGACAGGCGTACGAGCAGTACTTC
CSVEAPGQAYEQYF
>NA|TRBV9|TRBD1|TRBJ1-2
TGTGCCAGCAGCCCGGGACAGGGGAACTATGGCTACACCTTC
CASSPGQGNYGYTF
>NA|TRBV3-1/TRBV3-2|NA|TRBJ1-2
TGTGCCAGCAGCCATGGAGGTCCTAACTATGGCTACACCTTC
CASSHGGPNYGYTF
>once|TRBV12-3/TRBV12-4|TRBD1|TRBJ1-1
TGTGCCAGCAGAGACAGGGGGAATGAAGCTTTCTTT
CASRDRGNEAFF
>once|TRBV7-9|TRBD1|TRBJ1-1
TGTGCCAGCGAGGACAGGGGCCGAGCGAGCGGAATGAACACTGAAGCTTTCTTT
CASEDRGRASGMNTEAFF
>NA|TRBV12-3/TRBV12-4|NA|TRBJ1-1
TGTGCCAGCAGTTTAGCACGCGGAGCTTTCTTT
CASSLARGAFF
>NA|TRBV9|NA|TRBJ1-3
TGTGCCAGCAGCGTAGTATCCCGGGGGGACTTTTCTGGAAACACCATATATTTT
CASSVVSRGDFSGNTIYF
>NA|TRBV7-2|NA|TRBJ1-2
TGTGCCAGCAGGTCGATAGGGGCTTTTGGCTACACCTTC
CASRSIGAFGYTF
>NA|TRBV28|TRBD2|TRBJ2-7
TGTGCCAGCGAAGGAGGGAGGGCCTCCTACGAGCAGTACTTC
CASEGGRASYEQYF
>NA|TRBV7-2|NA|TRBJ2-5
TGTGCCAGCAGCCCGGGGAGGCCCCCAGAGACCCAGTACTTC
CASSPGRPPETQYF
>NA|TRBV7-9|NA|TRBJ2-7
TGTGCCAGCAGTCCCCGGCTAGCCTACGAGCAGTACTTC
CASSPRLAYEQYF
>NA|TRBV28|TRBD2|TRBJ2-7
TGTGCCAGCAGCCGACTAGCGGGATTATACGAGCAGTACTTC
CASSRLAGLYEQYF
>NA|TRBV24-1|NA|TRBJ2-3
TGTGCCACCTCGAGCGCGGGGACAGATACGCAGTATTTT
CATSSAGTDTQYF
>NA|TRBV28|TRBD2|TRBJ2-4
TGTGCCAGCAGTCTAGCGGGAGTTGCCAAAAACATTCAGTACTTC
CASSLAGVAKNIQYF
>NA|TRBV3-1/TRBV3-2|NA|TRBJ2-1
TGTGCCAGCAGCCAAATACAGGGTCATGAGCAGTTCTTC
CASSQIQGHEQFF
>NA|TRBV6-5|NA|TRBJ1-3
TGTGCCAGCAGTTACTCTGCGGAGGCTAGGGGAAACACCATATATTTT
CASSYSAEARGNTIYF
>NA|TRBV9|TRBD1|TRBJ1-1
TGTGCCAGCAGCGTGGGACAGGGTTTTGAAGCTTTCTTT
CASSVGQGFEAFF